Listed here are 17 T cell receptor beta chains from one sample, sequenced in a study of shared clonotypes between healthy human individuals. Some clones are missing from TCRdb's copy, which holds only in-frame ones; the method was immunoSEQ multiplex PCR. This table has more than 2 million clones, roughly 93% appearing once. Naive CD8 cells were CD45RO-negative, positively selected for CCR7, excluding terminally differentiated effector memory CD45RA+ cells. Sequenced material: naive CD8+ T cells from PBMCs. The receptors derive from a man younger than 30 in good health. Some clones in this sample may be carry-over from other donors' samples.

The genes are TRBV9 and TRBJ2-7, with 12 bases matching TRBD2. The CDR3 extends over 14 amino acids. Looked up from germline, CDR1 is SGDLS and CDR2 is YYNGEE. With V trimmed by 4 bases and J by 6 bases, 5 bases remained unmatched. CDR3 in DNA: TGTGCCAGCAGCCAGACTAGCGGGAGAGGCGAGCAGTACTTC. This gives the protein CASSQTSGRGEQYF.

V gene TRBV7-6 combines with J gene TRBJ1-2; D unclear. Trimming stripped 5 bases from V and 8 bases from J, with 18 bases between. The CDR3 extends over 14 amino acids. Germline V gene lookup returns CDR1 SGHVS and CDR2 FNYEAQ. The CDR3 DNA sequence: TGTGCCAGCAGCCCGGGATCACCCGGGCGCGGCTACACCTTC. Residues: CASSPGSPGRGYTF.

With regard to this clone: The same CDR3 can be traced to other DNA sequences in this sample. This sequence joins TRBV5-6 and TRBJ2-7; 9 bases agree with TRBD1. Germline assignment: CDR1 SGHDT and CDR2 YYEEEE. The V gene end was trimmed by 2 bases and the J gene end by 2 bases; junction bases not matched to a gene: 2. This CDR3 is 14 amino acids long. CDR3 in DNA: TGTGCCAGCAGCTTCGGGACAGGGCCCTACGAGCAGTACTTC. Its protein product is CASSFGTGPYEQYF.

This clone was observed a handful of times. V is TRBV7-9 and J is TRBJ1-1, with 7 positions matching TRBD1. Trimming removed 5 bases from V and 0 bases from J; junction bases left unmatched: 9. The CDR3 has 16 amino acids. Germline-derived CDR1 and CDR2 are SEHNR and FQNEAQ (reference sequence). CDR3 residues: CASSITGEVLNTEAFF. The CDR3 DNA is TGTGCCAGCAGCATCACAGGGGAGGTTCTGAACACTGAAGCTTTCTTT.

The genes are TRBV4-1 and TRBJ1-2; a weak D match, TRBD1 (6 bases). V was shortened by 4 bases and J by 5 bases, with 14 bases between the two germline ends. Looked up from germline, CDR1 is MGHRA and CDR2 is YSYEKL. The CDR3 loop spans 14 amino acids. The chain's CDR3 is CASSPIGQFYGYTF. In nucleotides, the CDR3 is TGCGCCAGCAGCCCGATCGGACAGTTTTATGGCTACACCTTC.

The V and J genes are TRBV27 and TRBJ1-5, with D perhaps TRBD1 (5 bases). Looked up from germline, CDR1 is MNHEY and CDR2 is SMNVEV (reference sequence). The CDR3 has 12 amino acids. Deletions cut 8 bases from V and 4 bases from J, with 9 bases between. The CDR3 region is CASHGGNQPQHF. DNA for the CDR3: TGTGCCAGCCATGGGGGGAATCAGCCCCAGCATTTT.

This clone was counted a single time. The V gene is TRBV5-6, the J gene TRBJ1-1; D call uncertain. Between the trimmed V and J ends, which lost 1 base and 4 bases, there was a span of 8 bases. The CDR3 consists of 13 residues. Germline values: CDR1 SGHDT, CDR2 YYEEEE. DNA for the CDR3: TGTGCCAGCAGCTTGCTGTTGGGCACTGAAGCTTTCTTT. Its protein product is CASSLLLGTEAFF.

V and J are TRBV6-6 and TRBJ2-5, with 9 positions matching TRBD2. Losses at the gene ends were 6 bases for V and 2 bases for J; bases not matched to a gene: 7. Germline V gives CDR1 MNHNY, CDR2 SVGAGI (reference sequence). The CDR3 has 15 amino acids. The CDR3 DNA is TGTGCCAGCAGAATGGGACTAGCAACACAAGAGACCCAGTACTTC. Translation: CASRMGLATQETQYF.

V is TRBV19 and J is TRBJ1-3; 7 nucleotides align to TRBD1. This CDR3 spans 16 amino acids. V was pared by 0 bases and J by 7 bases, with 9 bases of the junction left unmatched. Germline V gives CDR1 LNHDA, CDR2 SQIVND (reference sequence). CDR3 DNA: TGTGCCAGTAGTATAGACCCCGAAACAGGGGACAACACCATATATTTT. Translating it yields CASSIDPETGDNTIYF.

The DNA of the CDR3 is TGCGCCAGCAGCCAAGAGGTCCCGGCGGGCAATCAGCCCCAGCATTTT. Its protein product is CASSQEVPAGNQPQHF. The chain has TRBV4-1 and TRBJ1-5; D is unclear. Germline-derived CDR1 and CDR2 are MGHRA and YSYEKL. Trimming pared 0 bases from V and 2 bases from J, leaving 11 bases between. This CDR3 is built from 16 residues.

In its sample, this clone was seen once. This rearrangement joins TRBV4-1 to TRBJ2-1, with 7 bases lining up with TRBD1. Losses at the gene ends were 5 bases for V and 7 bases for J; bases not matched to a gene: 14. Germline V gene lookup returns CDR1 MGHRA and CDR2 YSYEKL. The CDR3 runs 16 residues. The CDR3 DNA follows: TGCGCCAGCAGCAAACAGGGGCCCCGAGGACGGAATGAGCAGTTCTTC. Translating it yields CASSKQGPRGRNEQFF.

The chain carries TRBV7-9 and TRBJ2-3; D is unresolved. V was pared by 1 base and J by 6 bases, with 8 bases between. The CDR3 has 13 residues. Per the germline V gene, CDR1 is SEHNR and CDR2 is FQNEAQ (reference sequence). The CDR3 DNA reads as TGTGCCAGCAGCTTAGTGGGCCGGGATACGCAGTATTTT. It is translated as CASSLVGRDTQYF.

The V gene is TRBV28, the J gene TRBJ2-2, with D unresolved. Germline V gene lookup returns CDR1 MDHEN and CDR2 SYDVKM. The CDR3 length is 13 residues. V lost 2 bases and J 9 bases, leaving 10 bases between the germline ends. The CDR3 DNA sequence: TGTGCCAGCAGTTTAATTGTGAGCCGGGAGCTGTTTTTT. Protein: CASSLIVSRELFF.

The chain joins TRBV15 to TRBJ2-7; D possibly corresponds to TRBD1 (6 bases). The CDR3 runs 15 residues. Germline V gene data show CDR1 as LNHNV and CDR2 as YYDKDF (reference sequence). Trimming removed 3 bases from V and 0 bases from J, with 12 bases in between. This CDR3 is CATSSQRTASYEQYF. The CDR3 nucleotides are TGTGCCACCAGCAGCCAGCGGACAGCCTCCTACGAGCAGTACTTC.

This clone was observed once. This chain connects TRBV5-8 to TRBJ2-5, with 9 bases lining up with TRBD1. V was clipped by 4 bases and J by 0 bases; unmatched bases: 4. The CDR3 runs to 15 residues. The germline CDR1 and CDR2 sequences are SGHTS and YDEGEE. The CDR3, as DNA: TGTGCCAGCAGCGGGACAGGGAGGTACCAAGAGACCCAGTACTTC. It translates to CASSGTGRYQETQYF.

The genes are TRBV4-3 and TRBJ2-5; TRBD2 matches 10 bases. The CDR3 has 18 amino acids. The V gene's germline CDR1 is LGHNA and CDR2 YSLEER. After removal of 1 base from V and 4 bases from J, the junction contained 12 bases not matched to a gene. The CDR3 DNA reads TGCGCCAGCAGCCAAGGTCGTACCCTAGCGGGAGTCGGAGAGACCCAGTACTTC. Translating gives CASSQGRTLAGVGETQYF.

The DNA for the CDR3 is TGTGCCAGCAGTACAGCCTCTGGAAACACCATATATTTT. Protein product: CASSTASGNTIYF. The V and J genes are TRBV6-1 and TRBJ1-3; D unclear. CDR3 size: 13 residues. Germline-derived CDR1 and CDR2 are MNHNS and SASEGT. Trimming took off 5 bases at V and 0 bases at J, with 5 bases between the two ends.